The clone carrying this T cell receptor beta chain came up many times. The CDR3 sequence is 18 residues long. CDR1 is MGHRA, CDR2 YSYEKL, per germline. The V and J ends lost 0 bases and 4 bases, in that order; junction bases with no gene match: 14. This entry belongs to a study of neurological immune-mediated disorders. The authors made cDNA by 5'RACE with 10-nucleotide random UMIs. TCRdb re-derived calls from the 5' RACE reads in MiXCR, one entry per CDR3 protein. The sample lists some 43,000 distinct CDR3 sequences; 2% to 3% were seen once. This rearrangement joins TRBV4-1 to TRBJ2-5, with TRBD2 identical over 7 bases. Sequenced material: PBMCs. The receptor comes from a man between 25 and 39 years old with multiple sclerosis. CDR3 sequence: CASSQDWGTTRFTETQYF. DNA for the CDR3: TGCGCCAGCAGCCAAGATTGGGGGACTACCCGATTTACAGAGACCCAGTACTTC.